The 22 T cell receptor beta chains presented below share a single source sample, sequenced in a study of T-cell reconstitution after alpha-beta-depleted transplantation in children. As it was prepared, the TCRbeta library received unique molecular identifiers. TCRdb re-called the PCR reads through MiXCR, storing one row per CDR3 protein. The sample lists approximately 630,000 distinct CDR3 sequences; around 13% were seen once. This specimen consisted of PBMCs, obtained before TCRalphabeta/CD19-depleted stem cell transplant. The receptors were gathered from a girl aged 2 to 9 with congenital amegakaryocytic thrombocytopenia, due to receive a stem cell transplant.

The V and J genes are TRBV19 and TRBJ2-1, with D perhaps matching TRBD2 (5 bases). CDR3 length: 16 residues. The V gene lost 2 bases and the J gene lost 5 bases, with 16 bases spanning the gap. Germline V gene sequence: CDR1 LNHDA, CDR2 SQIVND (reference sequence). CDR3 nucleotide sequence: TGTGCCAGTAGTATATTAGGGAGCGCGGGTCACAATGAGCAGTTCTTC. This sequence encodes CASSILGSAGHNEQFF.

Ten or more counts support this clonotype. The rearrangement joins TRBV5-1 to TRBJ2-2, with D perhaps given as TRBD1 or TRBD2 (6 bases each). The CDR3 totals 17 residues. Germline CDR1 reads SGHRS; CDR2 reads YFSETQ. Trimming removed 5 bases from V and 0 bases from J, with 17 bases in between. The CDR3 is CASSLRLGQPNTGELFF. The CDR3 nucleotides read TGCGCCAGCAGTCTCCGACTAGGACAGCCGAACACCGGGGAGCTGTTTTTT.

This clonotype was found many times. This chain joins TRBV29-1 and TRBJ1-4, with D uncertain. This CDR3 spans 14 amino acids. The V end lost 2 bases, the J end lost 11 bases, and 18 bases lay between the germline ends. Germline CDR1 reads SQVTM; CDR2 reads ANQGSEA. The CDR3 DNA is TGCAGCGTTGAAATGGGCCCCCGGACCGGGAAACTGTTTTTT. This translates into CSVEMGPRTGKLFF.

This clonotype occurred many times. The chain couples TRBV28 to TRBJ2-7, with 7 bases lining up with TRBD2. V was clipped by 4 bases and J by 0 bases; unmatched bases: 9. CDR1 and CDR2 from the germline V gene are MDHEN and SYDVKM. The CDR3 sequence is 16 residues long. CDR3 region: CASSSPGREASYEQYF. The CDR3 DNA reads TGTGCCAGCAGTTCACCGGGCCGGGAGGCCTCCTACGAGCAGTACTTC.

The J gene is TRBJ2-1, the V gene TRBV7-9; D gene uncertain. In germline, CDR1 is SEHNR, CDR2 FQNEAQ (reference sequence). V lost 5 bases to trimming and J lost 5 bases, with 13 bases between them. CDR3 length equals 14 residues. The CDR3 reads CASSDSIRNNEQFF. The CDR3 DNA reads TGTGCCAGCAGCGATAGTATAAGAAACAATGAGCAGTTCTTC.

This clonotype was picked up a small number of times. The V call is TRBV14, the J call TRBJ2-1; D is undetermined. Trimming took off 4 bases at V and 10 bases at J, with 8 bases between the two ends. Germline V gives CDR1 SGHDN, CDR2 FVKESK. The CDR3 length is 11 residues. This CDR3 is CASSLRSEQFF. The DNA for the CDR3 is TGTGCCAGCAGCCTGAGATCGGAGCAGTTCTTC. Drawing the rest from reference TRBV14 and TRBJ2-1, the complete variable domain is EAGVTQFPSHSVIEKGQTVTLRCDPISGHDNLYWYRRVMGKEIKFLLHFVKESKQDESGMPNNRFLAERTGGTYSTLKVQPAELEDSGVYFCASSLRSEQFFGPGTRLTVL.

This clonotype was observed a few times. J is TRBJ1-3 and V is TRBV15, with no clear D. The CDR3 has 17 amino acids. The ends were cut back, 0 bases at V and 0 bases at J, with 12 bases in the middle. Germline values: CDR1 LNHNV, CDR2 YYDKDF (reference sequence). Here the CDR3 reads CATSRDRMGFSGNTIYF. CDR3 sequence (DNA): TGTGCCACCAGCAGAGATCGGATGGGGTTCTCTGGAAACACCATATATTTT.

This rearrangement joins TRBV19 to TRBJ2-1; TRBD2 aligns across 11 bases. V dropped 8 bases and J dropped 5; count of bases not matched to a gene: 8. The germline V gene encodes CDR1 LNHDA and CDR2 SQIVND (reference sequence). The CDR3 runs 15 residues. CDR3 in amino acids: CASCTSGSIHNEQFF. The CDR3 coding sequence is TGTGCCAGTTGTACTAGCGGGAGTATCCACAATGAGCAGTTCTTC.

The J gene is TRBJ1-6, the V gene TRBV20-1; 9 positions match TRBD1. CDR3 length: 17 amino acids. The ends lost 0 bases at V and 13 bases at J; junction bases unmatched: 16. Germline V gene lookup returns CDR1 DFQATT and CDR2 SNEGSKA (reference sequence). CDR3 DNA sequence: TGCAGTGCTAGAGATGGGTTTAACAGGGGGCTGTATACGCCCCTCCACTTT. Its protein is CSARDGFNRGLYTPLHF.

At least ten counts were recorded for this clonotype. The CDR3 sequence: CASSHRLARSYNEQFF. The CDR3 DNA reads TGTGCCAGCAGCCACCGTCTAGCGAGATCCTACAATGAGCAGTTCTTC. The chain is built from TRBV12-3 or TRBV12-4 and TRBJ2-1; maybe TRBD2 (6 bases). V lost 6 bases to trimming and J lost 1 base, with 16 bases between them. This CDR3 is 16 amino acids long.

There are many counts of this clonotype. The genes are TRBV20-1 and TRBJ2-3, with TRBD1 identical over 8 bases. The CDR3 covers 14 residues. Germline loops: CDR1 DFQATT, CDR2 SNEGSKA (reference sequence). Unmatched junction bases numbered 6, after V lost 1 base and J lost 6 bases. CDR3 nucleotide sequence: TGCAGTGCTAGAGGGGCAGGGGGCTCTGATACGCAGTATTTT. Protein product: CSARGAGGSDTQYF.

The chain links TRBV7-9 to TRBJ1-1, with D hard to call. Germline CDR1 reads SEHNR; CDR2 reads FQNEAQ (reference sequence). Trimming stripped 6 bases from V and 4 bases from J, with 12 bases between. CDR3 length: 13 residues. The CDR3, as DNA: TGTGCCAGCAGTGACGGATTTCTCACTGAAGCTTTCTTT. Translating gives CASSDGFLTEAFF.

The J gene is TRBJ2-2, the V gene TRBV7-3, with 7 bases fitting TRBD1. V lost 5 bases to trimming and J lost 3 bases; unmatched junction nucleotides: 3. The CDR3 totals 14 residues. Germline-derived CDR1 and CDR2 are SGHTA and FQGTGA. The DNA for the CDR3 is TGTGCCAGCAGCGGGGACAGATACACCGGGGAGCTGTTTTTT. Its protein product is CASSGDRYTGELFF. The variable domain in full, with the rest retrieved from reference TRBV7-3 and TRBJ2-2, is GAGVSQTPSNKVTEKGKYVELRCDPISGHTALYWYRQSLGQGPEFLIYFQGTGAADDSGLPNDRFFAVRPEGSVSTLKIQRTERGDSAVYLCASSGDRYTGELFFGEGSRLTVL.

Ten or more counts support this clonotype. This rearrangement joins TRBV5-1 to TRBJ1-5; D is ambiguous. CDR3 length: 16 residues. Deletions cut 0 bases from V and 1 base from J, with 11 bases between. Germline V gives CDR1 SGHRS, CDR2 YFSETQ. In DNA form, the CDR3 reads TGCGCCAGCAGCTTGGTCCGGGGATGGAGCAATCAGCCCCAGCATTTT. This gives the protein CASSLVRGWSNQPQHF.

This clonotype was found many times. The J gene is TRBJ2-1, the V gene TRBV10-3, with D unresolved. The germline V gene has CDR1 ENHRY and CDR2 SYGVKD. The CDR3 consists of 14 residues. Trimming pared 4 bases from V and 4 bases from J, leaving 11 bases between. CDR3 in DNA: TGTGCCATCAGTGGATCGAACGGATACAATGAGCAGTTCTTC. It yields the protein CAISGSNGYNEQFF.

Many counts were recorded for this clonotype. V and J are TRBV29-1 and TRBJ2-3, with 8 bases identical to TRBD1. Germline CDR1 SQVTM, CDR2 ANQGSEA. The CDR3 has 13 residues. Unmatched junction bases numbered 6, after V lost 6 bases and J lost 4 bases. The CDR3 sequence is CSVRTGKADTQYF. CDR3 nucleotide sequence: TGCAGCGTCAGGACAGGGAAGGCAGATACGCAGTATTTT.

The chain recombines TRBV3-1 with TRBJ2-3, with D possibly called TRBD1 or TRBD2 (6 bases each). Between the trimmed V and J ends, which lost 6 bases and 2 bases, there was a span of 15 bases. The CDR3 covers 15 residues. CDR1 is LGHDT, CDR2 YNNKEL, per germline (reference sequence). The CDR3 loop is CASSDRTIYTDTQYF. The CDR3 coding sequence is TGTGCCAGCAGTGACAGGACTATCTACACAGATACGCAGTATTTT.

The rearrangement uses TRBV29-1 and TRBJ2-1; possibly TRBD1 or TRBD2 for D (5 bases each). V gave up 8 bases and J gave up 3 bases, with 11 bases separating them. Germline V CDR1 and CDR2: SQVTM, ANQGSEA. The CDR3 extends over 12 amino acids. The CDR3 here is CSSGPDYNEQFF. For the CDR3, the DNA is TGCAGCTCGGGACCGGACTACAATGAGCAGTTCTTC.

As regards this clonotype: With a much larger clone just one base away, this may be a read error. This sequence joins TRBV5-1 and TRBJ2-1; 9 bases agree with TRBD2. Germline values: CDR1 SGHRS, CDR2 YFSETQ. This CDR3 comprises 13 residues. DNA for the CDR3: TGCGCCAGCAACTTGGTGGCGGGAGGGGAGCAGTTCTTC. Its translation is CASNLVAGGEQFF.

About this clonotype itself: The junction departs from germline at one end; a sequencing error may be responsible. This chain joins TRBV10-3 and TRBJ1-5; D possibly corresponds to TRBD1 (6 bases). Germline values: CDR1 ENHRY, CDR2 SYGVKD. CDR3 length: 17 amino acids. CDR3 bases: TGTACCATCAGTCCAACCTCCGGGACAAAAAGCAATCAGCCCCAGCATTTT. Translated, it gives CTISPTSGTKSNQPQHF.

The sample holds a few counts of this clonotype. The CDR3 DNA reads TGTGCCAGCAGTCCCGGGACTTTTGGGGCAGATACGCAGTATTTT. This encodes CASSPGTFGADTQYF. This chain connects TRBV12-3 or TRBV12-4 to TRBJ2-3; D possibly corresponds to TRBD2 (6 bases). There are 15 residues in the CDR3. V shed 5 bases and J shed 4 bases, with 16 bases lying between them.

This clonotype came up many times. The chain carries TRBV5-1 and TRBJ1-2; D is undetermined. Between the trimmed V and J ends, which lost 0 bases and 7 bases, there was a span of 13 bases. This CDR3 has 14 amino acids. The germline gives CDR1 SGHRS, CDR2 YFSETQ. In DNA form, the CDR3 reads TGCGCCAGCAGCTTGGAGGGTCAGGTCCCTGGCTACACCTTC. Translated, it gives CASSLEGQVPGYTF.